This is a list of T cell receptor beta chains from one sample in a study of CD8+ T cells in alopecia areata. Data came from immunoSEQ multiplex PCR; TCRdb stores just in-frame clones and leaves some out. Here the sample spans some 110,000 clones, roughly 68% being singletons. Material: CD4+ T cells sorted from blood. These receptors came from a human donor in good health. Each CDR3 is given without its conserved first and last residue.

v_gene	j_gene	CDR3aa
TRBV6-1	TRBJ1-2	ASSGTTYGYT
TRBV5-6	TRBJ2-7	ASSFRVSYEQY
TRBV10-3	TRBJ2-1	AISGAAYNEQF
TRBV29-1	TRBJ1-1	SVGRGDNTEAF
TRBV9	TRBJ2-3	ASSVVADTQY
TRBV2	TRBJ1-1	ASRADRGNTEAF
TRBV6-1	TRBJ1-5	ASSIEGYSNQPQH
TRBV6-6	TRBJ2-3	ATGLDGTDTQY
TRBV11-2	TRBJ1-6	ASSLLAYSRSYNSPLH
TRBV2	TRBJ1-1	ASSEAWGLEAF
TRBV4-1	TRBJ1-2	ASSQERILRGDGYT
TRBV30	TRBJ1-1	AWSEQGSTEAF
TRBV6-1	TRBJ2-4	ASKTGSLAKNIQY
TRBV30	TRBJ1-5	AWTNTGNQPQH
TRBV10-3	TRBJ1-1	AISESQDLNTEAF
TRBV14	TRBJ2-5	ASSQNREETQY
TRBV30	TRBJ1-2	AWSGGLYGYT
TRBV29-1	TRBJ2-2	SVAATGSTGELF
TRBV6-5	TRBJ1-1	ASSGIQGTEAF
TRBV5-1	TRBJ1-5	ASSLGSSSNQPQH
TRBV11-2	TRBJ2-7	ASSLLDRGYEQY
TRBV11-2	TRBJ2-1	ASRLLRRSAAYNEQF
TRBV29-1	TRBJ2-3	IGGGPTDTQY
TRBV7-2	TRBJ2-7	ASSLRWSGGAYEQY
TRBV27	TRBJ1-4	ASSSDWGDEKLF
TRBV2	TRBJ1-4	ATRTGYNEKLF
TRBV30	TRBJ1-6	AWSVLGTGNSPLH
TRBV18	TRBJ1-1	ASSAGQGSEAF
TRBV29-1	TRBJ1-2	SVQPRDLKGHGYT
TRBV20-1	TRBJ1-1	SAPGLEAF
TRBV27	TRBJ1-5	ASSMTGLQPQH
TRBV27	TRBJ1-5	ASRPGDGHSNQPQH
TRBV11-1	TRBJ2-7	ASSLVSYEQY
TRBV30	TRBJ2-7	AWLVGDEQY
TRBV25-1	TRBJ1-6	ASGALLDSPLH
TRBV2	TRBJ2-4	ASSDSGANIQY
TRBV30	TRBJ2-1	AWSSGPYNEQF
TRBV7-2	TRBJ2-2	ASSLRGGVGELF
TRBV6-5	TRBJ2-3	ASRKGGNTDTQY
TRBV29-1	TRBJ1-1	SAASGKGNTEAF
TRBV30	TRBJ1-1	AWSVGRMNTEAF
TRBV5-6	TRBJ1-5	ASSPYNQPQH
TRBV6-6	TRBJ1-5	ASTLPQGGQPQH
TRBV6-6	TRBJ1-1	ASSYSSRNTEAF
TRBV19	TRBJ2-1	ASTGDSSYNEQF
TRBV27	TRBJ1-3	ASSLRKAGNTIY
TRBV6-5	TRBJ2-5	ASSFGASGGQETQY
TRBV4-1	TRBJ2-5	ASSQDSFRTGAETQY
TRBV28	TRBJ1-6	ASHQGNDSPLH
TRBV29-1	TRBJ1-2	SVMDSLTGGYT